The rows below give T cell receptor beta chains drawn from one sample of a study of regulatory T cells in long-lasting Graves disease. TCRdb analysed the multiplex PCR reads with MiXCR anew, one entry per CDR3 protein. Found here are roughly 380,000 distinct CDR3 sequences, about a sixth of them singletons; the top ten hold 22%. This specimen was peripheral blood mononuclear cells (PBMCs), taken at new diagnosis, from a patient treated with antithyroid drugs. Every receptor here comes from a female donor with Graves disease. CDR3s include the opening cysteine and the closing phenylalanine or tryptophan. The order of the fields is clone size, V gene, D gene, J gene, CDR3 DNA, CDR3 protein. A D gene is named only where the DNA matches it firmly. Expanded clones are given a class, and other clones once, few, many or no size at all.

>many|TRBV7-9|.|TRBJ2-5
TGTGCCAGCAGCTCCCAGGGGTGGGGAGAGACCCAGTACTTC
CASSSQGWGETQYF
>many|TRBV5-4|.|TRBJ2-2
TGTGCCAGCAGTCAGCCGGGGACCGGGGAGCTGTTTTTT
CASSQPGTGELFF
>few|TRBV6-5|TRBD2|TRBJ2-1
TGTGCCAGCAGTTACTTAGCGGGAGAGGAAAATGAGCAGTTCTTC
CASSYLAGEENEQFF
>many|TRBV20-1|TRBD1|TRBJ2-7
TGCAGTGCTGAGGACAGGGAACGTATCTACGAGCAGTACTTC
CSAEDRERIYEQYF
>few|TRBV5-4|TRBD2|TRBJ2-2
TGTGCCAGCAGCTCAACTAGCGGGGGGCCCCCCGGGGAGCTGTTTTTT
CASSSTSGGPPGELFF
>few|TRBV19|.|TRBJ1-5
TGTGCCGCCGTGAGCCGGGGGAGCAATCAGCCCCAGCATTTT
CAAVSRGSNQPQHF
>many|TRBV20-1|TRBD2|TRBJ2-1
TGCAGTGCTAGAGAGACTAGCGGGGGCAATGAGCAGTTCTTC
CSARETSGGNEQFF
>many|TRBV6-2/TRBV6-3|TRBD2|TRBJ2-7
TGTGCCACGGCGGGGGGACTATCGCCCTACGAGCAGTACTTC
CATAGGLSPYEQYF
>many|TRBV19|.|TRBJ1-5
TGTGCCAGTAGTCTCCGCCAAAGGGCGAATCAGCCCCAGCATTTT
CASSLRQRANQPQHF
>.|TRBV20-1|TRBD2|TRBJ2-6
TGCAGTGCCGCCGCCGGCGCGGGGGCTGGGGCCAACGTCCTGACTTTC
CSAAAGAGAGANVLTF
>.|TRBV6-9|.|TRBJ1-3
TGTGCCAGCAGTTACGCCTTATTGGGTATAACGACAGTCTCTGGAAACACCATATATTTT
CASSYALLGITTVSGNTIYF
>.|TRBV6-5|.|TRBJ2-6
TGTGCCAGCAGTTACCCCACGACAGGTCCTGGGCCTGGGGCCAACGTCCTGACTTTC
CASSYPTTGPGPGANVLTF
>many|TRBV20-1|.|TRBJ2-2
TGCAGTGCTGGAGGCGGCGGCGGGGAGCTGTTTTTT
CSAGGGGGELFF
>.|TRBV9|.|TRBJ2-1
TGTGCCAGCAGCGTAGGTCGGTGGGGTCGGGCGGGGCTTTGGGACAATGAGCAGTTCTTC
CASSVGRWGRAGLWDNEQFF
>.|TRBV27|TRBD1|TRBJ2-7
TGTGCCAGCAGGTGGGGGACAGCCGACTACGAGCAGTACTTC
CASRWGTADYEQYF
>many|TRBV18|TRBD1|TRBJ1-4
TGTGCCAGCTCACCTCGGGACAGCCACTATGAAAAACTGTTTTTT
CASSPRDSHYEKLFF
>.|TRBV3-1|.|TRBJ2-7
TGTGCCAGCAGCCTCTATGGGCGGGCGGGGCCCTACGAGCAGTACTTC
CASSLYGRAGPYEQYF
>many|TRBV10-2|TRBD1|TRBJ1-1
TGCGCCAGCAACAACTTTCCAGGGGGAGGGACTGAAGCTTTCTTT
CASNNFPGGGTEAFF
>many|TRBV7-3|.|TRBJ2-2
TGTGCCAGCAGCTTAACCTTCAGCGCCCAAACCGGGGAGCTGTTTTTT
CASSLTFSAQTGELFF
>many|TRBV15|.|TRBJ1-6
TGTGCCACCAGCAGAGGAGATTCACCCCTCCACTTT
CATSRGDSPLHF
>many|TRBV20-1|.|TRBJ2-3
TGCAGTGCTAGAGGAGGCGAAATCACAGATACGCAGTATTTT
CSARGGEITDTQYF
>few|TRBV7-2|TRBD2|TRBJ2-5
TGTGCCAGCAGCCCCTACGTCTCTAGCGGAGAGACCCAGTACTTC
CASSPYVSSGETQYF
>many|TRBV28|TRBD1|TRBJ1-1
TGTGCCAGCAGTCTTCACAGGGGAGGGGGCACTGAAGCTTTCTTT
CASSLHRGGGTEAFF
>many|TRBV12-3/TRBV12-4|.|TRBJ2-7
TGTGCCAGCCACACCAACCCGGGGGAGCAGTACTTC
CASHTNPGEQYF
>few|TRBV30|.|TRBJ1-2
TGTGCCTGCTACCTGGAGGGGTCAGCTAACTATGGCTACACCTTC
CACYLEGSANYGYTF
>many|TRBV3-1|TRBD1|TRBJ2-5
TGTGCCAGCAGCCACATCGACAGGGGGCGATTTATGGAGACCCAGTACTTC
CASSHIDRGRFMETQYF
>many|TRBV12-3/TRBV12-4|.|TRBJ2-3
TGTGCCAGCAGAAGCAATAGCGGATCTAGCACAGATACGCAGTATTTT
CASRSNSGSSTDTQYF
>.|TRBV12-3/TRBV12-4|TRBD1|TRBJ1-1
TGTGCCGGCAGTCCGGGAACAGGGGAACCCCCTGAAGCTTTCTTT
CAGSPGTGEPPEAFF
>.|TRBV7-9|TRBD1|TRBJ1-4
TGTGCCAGCAGCCCCCGGGACAGGGTTAATGAAAAACTGTTTTTT
CASSPRDRVNEKLFF
>.|TRBV20-1|.|TRBJ1-1
TGCAGTGCTAAGCCAAGGTGGAGCACTGAAGCTTTCTTT
CSAKPRWSTEAFF
>many|TRBV5-1|.|TRBJ1-1
TGTGCCAGCAGCTACACGACAGGGAACACTGAAGCTTTCTTT
CASSYTTGNTEAFF
>many|TRBV5-4|.|TRBJ2-1
TGTGCCAGCAGCTTGTATTTAGGGGATGAGCAGTTCTTC
CASSLYLGDEQFF
>.|TRBV5-5|TRBD1|TRBJ2-1
TGTGCCAGCAGTCTTTCCATCTCAGGGGGTAGTTACAATGAGCAGTTCTTC
CASSLSISGGSYNEQFF
>many|TRBV20-1|.|TRBJ1-2
TGCAGTGCAGACGACAGGTCTAACTATGGCTACACCTTC
CSADDRSNYGYTF
>many|TRBV7-2|.|TRBJ2-3
TGTGCCAGCAGCTTAAGGGGGAGCACAGATACGCAGTATTTT
CASSLRGSTDTQYF
>many|TRBV12-5|.|TRBJ2-5
TGTGCTAGTGGTTTGGCCCTAGGGGAGACCCAGTACTTC
CASGLALGETQYF
>.|TRBV5-4|.|TRBJ2-2
TGTGCCAGCAGCTTGGAGGGTTCGGGCACCGGGGAGCTGTTTTTT
CASSLEGSGTGELFF
>few|TRBV6-1|.|TRBJ1-2
TGTGCCAGCAGTGACGAACCTAACTATGGCTACACCTTC
CASSDEPNYGYTF
>many|TRBV5-1|.|TRBJ1-1
TGCGCCAGCAGCTCGGGTGTATGGGACCCCACTGAAGCTTTCTTT
CASSSGVWDPTEAFF
>many|TRBV5-1|.|TRBJ1-1
TGCGCCAGCAATAAGGGAAGGGTGAACACTGAAGCTTTCTTT
CASNKGRVNTEAFF
>.|TRBV5-4|.|TRBJ1-1
TGTGCCAGCAGCTTAGGAGGGCACATGAACACTGAAGCTTTCTTT
CASSLGGHMNTEAFF
>.|TRBV7-2|.|TRBJ2-2
TGTGCCAGCAGCTTATTTTTCTTTGGGCGGAGATCGAACACCGGGGAGCTGTTTTTT
CASSLFFFGRRSNTGELFF
>.|TRBV6-4|.|TRBJ2-3
TGTGCCAGCAAAGTTTGGGCAGATACGCAGTATTTT
CASKVWADTQYF
>many|TRBV30|.|TRBJ1-1
TGTGCCTGGAGTCATATGGCTGAAGCTTTCTTT
CAWSHMAEAFF
>.|TRBV6-5|TRBD1|TRBJ2-1
TGTGCCAGCAGTTGGGACAGGGGGAACAACAATGAGCAGTTCTTC
CASSWDRGNNNEQFF
>.|TRBV10-1|TRBD1|TRBJ1-1
TGCGCCAGCAGTGAGGAGACAGGGGAAAGGAGAGACACTGAAGCTTTCTTT
CASSEETGERRDTEAFF
>.|TRBV4-1|.|TRBJ1-1
TGCGCCAGCAGCCAACGAATACGTTGGGGCACTGAAGCTTTCTTT
CASSQRIRWGTEAFF
>many|TRBV6-1|TRBD2|TRBJ2-7
TGTGCCAGCACTACCGGCGAGGGGAGGGAATACGAGCAGTACTTC
CASTTGEGREYEQYF
>.|TRBV6-2/TRBV6-3|.|TRBJ1-2
TGTGCCAGCAGCAGGGTAGGCTATGGCTACACCTTC
CASSRVGYGYTF
>many|TRBV29-1|.|TRBJ1-3
TGCAGCGGCAGGACAGAGTTAAACACCATATATTTT
CSGRTELNTIYF
>many|TRBV20-1|TRBD2|TRBJ2-1
TGCAGTGCTAGAGATGCGGTAGCGGGAGGGCCCTTACATGAGCAGTTCTTC
CSARDAVAGGPLHEQFF
>many|TRBV7-3|TRBD2|TRBJ2-1
TGTGCCAGCAGCTTACGGGGGAGGGAGGGTGAGCAGTTCTTC
CASSLRGREGEQFF
>.|TRBV7-9|.|TRBJ1-4
TGTGCCAGCAGCTCGCACCGGGTTGAGCCTAATGAAAAACTGTTTTTT
CASSSHRVEPNEKLFF